This TCR beta chain was profiled in a study of cytomegalovirus exposure and HLA in healthy donors (dated by TCRdb to the late 2010s). Background on the whole study: An earlier analysis of some 550 of the donors reported about 250 Gb of sequence data and roughly 100 million unique TCR beta sequences from 150 million to 200 million T cells. The number of typed donors differed by locus: about 620-630 for A, B, C, DRB1 and DQB1; 500 to 550 for DQA1; around 610 for DPA1; and approximately 450 for DPB1. Several DR-DQ haplotypes were treated as single units for association and clustering because of strong linkage in the cohort. To decide whether each TCR beta V gene segment behaved as functional or pseudogenic, an earlier analysis of some 540 of the donors relied on high-throughput TCR beta sequencing. The study profiled the T cell repertoires of 500 to 800 subjects by immunosequencing and related them to cytomegalovirus serostatus. To study patterns of TCR occurrence, a later analysis re-analyzed previously published TCR beta repertoires from around 670 donors and added high-resolution HLA genotyping. All discovery cohort repertoires had been generated using a single sequencing platform. The study was designed to test whether signatures of past pathogen exposure could be identified by cataloging public T cell receptors. To predict cytomegalovirus infection status, the study brought together high-throughput TCR immunosequencing, statistical association of individual TCRs with disease status, and machine learning. Among roughly 400 genotyped donors of the cohort, an average of approximately 200,000 unique TCR beta nucleotide sequences was sequenced per donor, of which 15% to 20% were non-productive. In addition to the first cohort of about 650 subjects, a separate validation cohort of approximately 120 different subjects was used. Alongside the repertoire data, information on donor age, sex, ethnicity and CMV serostatus was compiled. In a later genetic analysis, genome-wide SNP genotypes for about three fifths of the roughly 670 donors were used, and that subset was treated as a discovery cohort. The genetic ancestry cluster associated with self-reported Caucasian donors included about four fifths of the 398 genotyped donors. Rather than using new phenotypic data, the later analysis identified candidate immune exposures from TCR beta sequences and from how often those sequences occurred across donors. About 310 gigabases of sequencing data and 70 million to 85 million unique TCR sequences were included in an early release covering roughly 700 HLA-typed donors. HLA typing covered class I and class II loci at four-digit resolution.

The cohort comprised around 700 healthy bone marrow donors. All cohort members were sampled while nominally healthy, although unrecorded immune exposures were likely present. The donor tested CMV seropositive, placing the donor among the 290 or so seropositive members of the cohort. A peripheral blood sample was provided by each donor, and peripheral blood mononuclear cells were used for TCR beta sequencing. Genomic DNA extraction from the blood cell samples was performed with the Qiagen DNeasy Blood Extraction Kit. The cysteine opens and the phenylalanine closes a CDR3 of 15 amino acids. CDR3 DNA is the only sequence kept; it has 45 bases, read in frame from the first base. CDR1 is given as MNHEY and CDR2 as SMNVEV, both from the germline V gene (reference sequence). Trimming at the junction amounts to 1 base on V and 0 bases on J, and the germline ends lie 9 bases apart. About this clone: Its target antigen remains unknown. No clone much larger than this one lies a single base away; base qualities are absent.

The library came from the immunoSEQ multiplex PCR assay. A mixture of 60 forward primers for TCR Vbeta segments and 13 reverse primers for TCR Jbeta segments was used in the multiplex PCR. A multiplex PCR assay on genomic DNA amplified the CDR3 region of rearranged TCR beta genes. On the Illumina HiSeq System, the amplified TCR beta libraries were sequenced as 87-base-pair reads. Regarding the original processing steps: A later analysis tallied roughly 80 million unique TCR beta chains across the 700 or so repertoires, and some 10 million of those chains were shared by two or more donors. Raw reads were error-corrected and collapsed into unique sequences by a nearest-neighbor algorithm in which closely related sequences were merged to remove PCR and sequencing errors. Alignment of CDR3 sequences to IMGT reference sequences was used to assign V, D and J gene segments. For a sequence to be retained, a match of at least six nucleotides to both a V gene segment and a J gene segment was required. Rearrangements were classified as productive when the CDR3 lacked stop codons and remained in frame with V and J, and all other rearrangements were classified as non-productive. CDR3 was defined according to IMGT convention as the region running from the second conserved V-encoded cysteine to the conserved J-encoded phenylalanine. Sequences without an unambiguous match to a single V gene segment were excluded from the earlier analysis of about 640 of the donors. In an earlier analysis of almost 600 of the donors, a V segment was called functional when productive rearrangements were above 56.7%, and segregating when the standard deviation between donors exceeded 5%. A statistical classification framework was developed to diagnose cytomegalovirus status using the catalog of TCR beta chain sequences. In a later analysis, V and J genes were assigned by comparing TCR nucleotide sequences against IMGT/GENE-DB human TR gene sequences. The TCRdist pipeline was used in a later analysis to assign CDR3 sequences and most-parsimonious VDJ recombination scenarios. In a later analysis, each TCR beta chain was defined by its CDR3 amino acid sequence together with its V-gene family, and reads without a unique V-gene family were excluded. As a way to deal with suspected cross-contamination and a sequencing artifact, a later analysis dropped under 600 nucleotide sequences that were highly shared and had low generation probability. In a later analysis, a clonal expansion index for each public chain was calculated from normalized within-repertoire ranks of inferred template counts. Generation probabilities in a later analysis came from a VDJ recombination model fitted to out-of-frame rearrangements, and those results were checked against IGoR. A later analysis scored TCR-TCR, TCR-HLA and TCR-CMV co-occurrence with hypergeometric tests, applying a repertoire-size bias correction to TCR pairs. A later analysis estimated false discovery rates by permuting HLA or CMV assignments 20 times. A later analysis grouped co-occurring TCRs with DBSCAN, adding TCRdist sequence similarity when clustering within HLA-allele-positive subsets. Repertoires with fewer than 30,000 or more than 120,000 public chains, plus five repertoires with anomalous nucleotide sharing, were excluded from co-occurrence clustering. TCRdb stores this immuneACCESS table with in-frame sequences only. Part of the clones is absent; in the studies checked, under half of the shortfall reflects unresolved V genes, and no reason is known for the rest. The V and J calls and clone size are taken from that table; D and trimming were inferred from the DNA. This sample is represented by 190,000 or so clones; around 83% of them were singletons. Of the sample, 10% to 13% falls within the top ten clones.

What the authors observed across the whole study: An association between a missense DCLRE1C variant and V-gene and J-gene trimming of TCR beta chains was found in a later genetic analysis and replicated in an independent cohort. Three of the identified cytomegalovirus-associated TCR beta chains were confirmed in vitro to be specific for cytomegalovirus antigens. The earlier analysis of 450 to 700 of the donors excluded approximately 17 rarely observed V segments, including chromosome 9 orphons, because counts were too low. Some IMGT-functional V segments, including TRBV6-2 and TRBV6-3, could not be distinguished by the 87-base-pair reads and were therefore excluded. A later analysis found that most CMV-associated TCR beta chains appeared HLA-restricted, with HLA associations seemingly driven largely by CMV exposure. Because HLA typing was unavailable for some donors at each locus, only the typed subset was used in association tests. Presence/absence analyses assumed roughly uniform sequencing depth across donors, an assumption that may not hold. This cohort had only TCR beta chains sequenced, and the lack of alpha or paired-chain data limited which features could be detected. Across donors, most TCR sequences were observed very rarely, whereas some public TCRs were present in many individuals. A total of 164 TCR beta chains were listed by the study as associated with cytomegalovirus. In an earlier analysis of more than 500 of the donors, most TCR beta V segments appeared in productive rearrangements about 87% or about 30% of the time, broadly matching IMGT annotations. Compared with equally common non-associated chains, HLA-associated TCR beta chains in a later analysis were more clonally expanded and had lower generation probabilities. Specific HLA alleles were associated with over 15,000 TCR beta sequences at a false discovery rate of 0.05 in a later analysis. When HLA alleles, especially DR and DQ, strongly co-occurred, attributing TCR associations to individual alleles was difficult. A later analysis reported that several top co-occurrence clusters appeared linked to parvovirus B19, influenza, CMV and Epstein-Barr virus. The classifier was reported to diagnose cytomegalovirus status with high specificity and sensitivity in both the original cohort and the validation cohort. It was suggested by the authors that the approach could potentially be generalized to other disease states and immunological phenotypes. A further reported finding was that TCR beta sequences accurately predicted the HLA-A and HLA-B alleles for most subjects in the first cohort. In a later analysis, TCR association rates were found to vary across HLA loci, with the most associated TCRs seen for DRB1 alleles and the fewest for HLA-C alleles. For the cohort, immune exposure information was limited to CMV serostatus. Linkage disequilibrium might explain the correlated functional status among segregating V segments, but an unknown experimental factor could not be excluded. A later genetic analysis reported fewer N-insertions in productive TCRs among donors in an Asian-associated ancestry cluster than the roughly 700-donor mean. A cluster of highly shared sequence variants was judged likely to be a technical artifact of the sequencing pipeline.

The TCR sequence derives from a woman in her 50s in good health and CMV-seropositive. The rearranged segments are TRBV27 and TRBJ1-1; the D gene cannot be named for sure. The sequenced sample consisted of PBMCs. The sequence in DNA is TGTGCCAGCAGTTTATATTCACCTATGAACACTGAAGCTTTCTTT. This sequence encodes CASSLYSPMNTEAFF.